What follows are 28 T cell receptor beta chains derived from one specimen sequenced in a study of Graves' ophthalmopathy and Graves' hyperthyroidism. Scientists amplified the TCR beta CDR3 regions from RNA transcripts. The authors performed first-round RT-PCR with HTBI primers and then a second-round multiplex PCR. TCRdb fed the multiplex PCR reads into MiXCR, producing one record per CDR3 protein. The sample has some 200,000 distinct CDR3 sequences; approximately 28% are singletons. The sample consisted of peripheral blood. These receptors all stem from a man aged 45-65 years with Graves' ophthalmopathy.

This clonotype appeared many times. The chain combines TRBV12-3 or TRBV12-4 with TRBJ1-1; possible D gene TRBD1, 5 bases. The CDR3 loop spans 15 amino acids. The V end lost 3 bases, the J end lost 5 bases, and 16 bases lay between the germline ends. The CDR3 DNA sequence: TGTGCCAGCAGTTTGACGGGGGGTGTTGAGACTGAAGCTTTCTTT. This gives the protein CASSLTGGVETEAFF.

Ten or more counts support this clonotype. The chain recombines TRBV20-1 with TRBJ1-1; tentatively, D is TRBD1 (6 bases). Trimming removed 1 base from V and 3 bases from J, with 15 bases in between. Germline assignment: CDR1 DFQATT and CDR2 SNEGSKA (reference sequence). This CDR3 is built from 15 residues. In nucleotides, the CDR3 is TGCAGTGCTAGAGGCAGGGTAGGGGGACACACTGAAGCTTTCTTT. As protein: CSARGRVGGHTEAFF.

This clonotype was counted ten times or more. This rearrangement joins TRBV7-9 to TRBJ2-7; TRBD2 might be the D (5 bases). The CDR3 is 11 residues long. Deletions cut 11 bases from V and 2 bases from J, with 10 bases between. Germline V gene sequence: CDR1 SEHNR, CDR2 FQNEAQ (reference sequence). The CDR3 loop is CARARAYEQYF. CDR3 DNA sequence: TGTGCCCGAGCGCGGGCCTACGAGCAGTACTTC. Drawing the rest from reference TRBV7-9 and TRBJ2-7, the complete variable domain is DTGVSQNPRHKITKRGQNVTFRCDPISEHNRLYWYRQTLGQGPEFLTYFQNEAQLEKSRLLSDRFSAERPKGSFSTLEIQRTEQGDSAMYLCARARAYEQYFGPGTRLTVT.

V and J are TRBV20-1 and TRBJ2-7; possible D gene TRBD1, 6 bases. Germline CDR1 and CDR2: DFQATT and SNEGSKA (reference sequence). The V and J ends lost 3 bases and 2 bases respectively, with 20 bases between them. This CDR3 spans 16 amino acids. CDR3 amino acids: CSASPPRGRGTYEQYF. Written as DNA, the CDR3 is TGCAGTGCTAGCCCCCCCAGGGGAAGGGGAACCTACGAGCAGTACTTC.

At least ten counts were recorded for this clonotype. V usage is TRBV5-6 and J usage is TRBJ2-5, with D possibly being TRBD1 or TRBD2 (5 bases each). This CDR3 is built from 14 residues. V was clipped by 1 base and J by 5 bases, with 12 bases between them. Germline loops: CDR1 SGHDT, CDR2 YYEEEE. The CDR3 is CASSLWGSRETQYF. As DNA, the CDR3 is TGTGCCAGCAGCTTGTGGGGGAGTCGGGAGACCCAGTACTTC.

This clonotype was counted at least ten times. The chain is built from TRBV12-3 or TRBV12-4 and TRBJ2-4, with TRBD2 matching over 12 bases. The junction had 1 base not matched to a gene; V was cut back by 6 bases and J by 7 bases. The CDR3 has 13 amino acids. The CDR3 protein is CASRLAGGNIQYF. The CDR3 DNA reads as TGTGCCAGCAGACTAGCGGGAGGCAACATTCAGTACTTC.

This rearrangement joins TRBV6-2 or TRBV6-3 to TRBJ2-2; either TRBD1 or TRBD2 may fit D (6 bases each). The CDR3 sequence is 16 residues long. In germline, CDR1 is MNHEY, CDR2 SVGEGT. V shed 0 bases and J shed 7 bases, with 15 bases lying between them. In DNA, the CDR3 is TGTGCCAGCAGTTACTCCCCGGCAGGGGAGGTCGGGGAGCTGTTTTTT. It translates to CASSYSPAGEVGELFF.

This sequence joins TRBV19 and TRBJ1-2, with unresolved D. Germline lookup yields CDR1 LNHDA and CDR2 SQIVND (reference sequence). The CDR3 spans 13 residues. Deletions cut 3 bases from V and 5 bases from J, with 10 bases between. The CDR3 reads CASSIGGPYGYTF. In DNA, the CDR3 is TGTGCCAGTAGTATCGGCGGACCGTATGGCTACACCTTC.

This clonotype showed up many times. At one of its ends the junction is not consistent with the germline gene, which may arise from a read error. This chain uses TRBV7-2 with TRBJ2-2; possible D gene TRBD2, 6 bases. The CDR3 spans 13 residues. CDR1 and CDR2 (germline): SGHTA, FQGNSA. CDR3 in DNA: TGTGCCAGCAGCCGCCGGGAGAACGGGAAGCTGTTTTTT. This gives the protein CASSRRENGKLFF.

Ten or more counts support this clonotype. The chain has TRBV27 and TRBJ1-1, with 10 bases aligning to TRBD1. The CDR3 runs 17 residues. With V trimmed by 5 bases and J by 0 bases, 9 bases remained unmatched. Germline V lookup: CDR1 MNHEY, CDR2 SMNVEV (reference sequence). CDR3 loop: CASSPSRTGGMNTEAFF. The CDR3 nucleotides read TGTGCCAGCAGTCCATCAAGGACAGGGGGAATGAACACTGAAGCTTTCTTT.

This clonotype was found once. The chain joins TRBV6-5 to TRBJ1-1, with D possibly being TRBD1 (5 bases). CDR1 is MNHEY and CDR2 is SVGAGI in the germline V gene. V lost 0 bases, J lost 6 bases, and 17 bases lay in between. The CDR3 consists of 16 residues. The CDR3 reads CASSYSSRGVGAEAFF. The DNA for the CDR3 is TGTGCCAGCAGTTACTCTTCGAGGGGAGTAGGGGCTGAAGCTTTCTTT.

The chain is built from TRBV6-1 and TRBJ2-5; D is perhaps TRBD2 (5 bases). V was clipped by 2 bases and J by 1 base, with 8 bases between them. This CDR3 comprises 14 residues. Germline CDR1 is MNHNS and CDR2 is SASEGT. This CDR3 reads CASSELGIQETQYF. The CDR3 DNA is TGTGCCAGCAGTGAACTCGGGATCCAAGAGACCCAGTACTTC.

The gene calls are TRBV11-2 and TRBJ1-1; D gene uncertain. Germline CDR1 is SGHAT and CDR2 is FQNNGV. Between the trimmed V and J ends, which lost 5 bases and 5 bases, there was a span of 9 bases. CDR3 length: 12 residues. The DNA of the CDR3 is TGTGCCAGCAGCCCAAGTGGGACTGAAGCTTTCTTT. It codes for CASSPSGTEAFF.

Ten or more counts support this clonotype. This chain connects TRBV29-1 to TRBJ2-5; 7 bases agree with TRBD2. The V segment lost 0 bases and the J segment 4 bases; nucleotides outside the gene matches: 17. The germline V gene has CDR1 SQVTM and CDR2 ANQGSEA. The CDR3 sequence is 18 residues long. The CDR3 region is CSVEDGGVYRGRPETQYF. The CDR3 region has the DNA TGCAGCGTTGAAGATGGGGGGGTGTATCGGGGCCGGCCAGAGACCCAGTACTTC.

This clonotype was counted many times. The chain combines TRBV7-2 with TRBJ2-7; D may match TRBD1 or TRBD2 (5 bases each). V was pared by 6 bases and J by 0 bases, with 9 bases between. This CDR3 spans 13 amino acids. Germline V lookup: CDR1 SGHTA, CDR2 FQGNSA. The CDR3 nucleotides read TGTGCCAGCAGTAGGGACCGCTCCTACGAGCAGTACTTC. It is translated as CASSRDRSYEQYF.

This clonotype was seen many times. The J gene is TRBJ2-7, the V gene TRBV20-1; D is ambiguous. The CDR3 totals 13 residues. V lost 0 bases to trimming and J lost 1 base, with 7 bases between them. The germline V gene encodes CDR1 DFQATT and CDR2 SNEGSKA (reference sequence). Written as DNA, the CDR3 is TGCAGTGCTAGAGAGCCCCTTTCCTACGAGCAGTACTTC. Protein sequence: CSAREPLSYEQYF.

J is TRBJ1-2 and V is TRBV15, with D tentatively TRBD1 (5 bases). This CDR3 has 12 amino acids. Germline CDR1 and CDR2: LNHNV and YYDKDF (reference sequence). V was trimmed by 6 bases and J by 3 bases, leaving 8 bases between them. The CDR3: CATRGRDYGYTF. The CDR3 coding sequence is TGTGCCACCAGGGGCAGGGACTATGGCTACACCTTC. The full variable domain, rest sourced from reference TRBV15 and TRBJ1-2, is DAMVIQNPRYQVTQFGKPVTLSCSQTLNHNVMYWYQQKSSQAPKLLFHYYDKDFNNEADTPDNFQSRRPNTSFCFLDIRSPGLGDTAMYLCATRGRDYGYTFGSGTRLTVV.

The genes are TRBV28 and TRBJ2-7, with 7 positions matching TRBD2. Trimming removed 2 bases from V and 6 bases from J; junction bases left unmatched: 13. Germline values: CDR1 MDHEN, CDR2 SYDVKM. CDR3 length: 16 residues. The CDR3 coding sequence is TGTGCCAGCAGTTTAAGAGCAGGGTCCGGGGGGTCCGAGCAGTACTTC. Its translation is CASSLRAGSGGSEQYF.

This clonotype showed up many times. The chain has TRBV29-1 and TRBJ2-7; D is ambiguous. Germline lookup yields CDR1 SQVTM and CDR2 ANQGSEA. This CDR3 is 12 amino acids long. V dropped 4 bases and J dropped 2 bases, with 9 bases sitting between them. Here the CDR3 reads CSVATDTYEQYF. The CDR3 region has the DNA TGCAGCGTTGCCACGGATACCTACGAGCAGTACTTC.

This chain connects TRBV7-2 to TRBJ2-7, with 7 positions matching TRBD2. Looked up from germline, CDR1 is SGHTA and CDR2 is FQGNSA. Trimming at V came to 5 bases and at J to 0 bases, leaving 7 bases not matched to a gene. This CDR3 has 15 amino acids. The CDR3 coding sequence is TGTGCCAGCAGCCGGGGCGGGGGAAGCTCCTACGAGCAGTACTTC. This sequence encodes CASSRGGGSSYEQYF. Together with reference TRBV7-2 and TRBJ2-7, the CDR3 gives the full variable domain: GAGVSQSPSNKVTEKGKDVELRCDPISGHTALYWYRQSLGQGLEFLIYFQGNSAPDKSGLPSDRFSAERTGGSVSTLTIQRTQQEDSAVYLCASSRGGGSSYEQYFGPGTRLTVT.

This clonotype has only one observation. This chain connects TRBV24-1 to TRBJ1-3; D remains unclear. Deletions cut 8 bases from V and 2 bases from J, with 15 bases between. Germline loops: CDR1 KGHDR, CDR2 SFDVKD. This CDR3 spans 15 amino acids. CDR3 region: CATTLPPETGNTIYF. CDR3 nucleotides: TGTGCCACCACCCTACCGCCAGAAACTGGAAACACCATATATTTT.

This chain connects TRBV5-5 to TRBJ2-5; D call uncertain. Trimming shortened V by 4 bases and J by 2 bases, and 12 bases separated the two germline ends. CDR1 is SGHKS, CDR2 YYEKEE, per germline (reference sequence). The CDR3 is 14 residues long. CDR3 region: CASSPRLIQETQYF. The CDR3 nucleotides are TGTGCCAGCAGCCCTCGGCTGATTCAAGAGACCCAGTACTTC.

This clonotype was recorded at least ten times. V is TRBV29-1 and J is TRBJ2-5, with D tentatively TRBD1 or TRBD2 (5 bases each). The CDR3 covers 14 residues. V lost 3 bases, J lost 5 bases, and 16 bases lay in between. CDR1 and CDR2 (germline): SQVTM, ANQGSEA. This CDR3 is CSVEWGSTRETQYF. Here the CDR3 DNA reads TGCAGCGTTGAGTGGGGGTCCACCAGGGAGACCCAGTACTTC.

This clonotype was recorded at least ten times. The J gene is TRBJ2-5, the V gene TRBV12-5; TRBD1 agrees at 9 bases. V lost 7 bases to trimming and J lost 5 bases; unmatched junction nucleotides: 17. The germline V gene has CDR1 LGHNT and CDR2 FRNRAP. CDR3 size: 17 residues. The CDR3 nucleotides are TGTGCTAGTGCCCTGGGGGGGACAGGGTTACCCCATGAGACCCAGTACTTC. Translation gives CASALGGTGLPHETQYF.

The genes are TRBV19 and TRBJ1-1; D possibly corresponds to TRBD1 (6 bases). V lost 7 bases and J lost 3, with 9 bases in between. The germline V gene has CDR1 LNHDA and CDR2 SQIVND (reference sequence). There are 12 residues in the CDR3. The CDR3 is CASKQGYTEAFF. CDR3 nucleotides: TGTGCCAGTAAACAGGGATACACTGAAGCTTTCTTT.

This clonotype was detected many times. The rearrangement uses TRBV6-5 and TRBJ1-2; TRBD1 might be the D (6 bases). Trimming stripped 11 bases from V and 6 bases from J, with 25 bases between. The CDR3 consists of 15 residues. Per germline, CDR1 MNHEY and CDR2 SVGAGI. CDR3 in DNA: TGTGCCGCCGGACTCGACAGGCCTGGTGGAGATGGCTACACCTTC. Protein: CAAGLDRPGGDGYTF.

This clonotype came up many times. This chain uses TRBV20-1 with TRBJ2-7; D not certain. The germline CDR1 and CDR2 sequences are DFQATT and SNEGSKA (reference sequence). The V gene lost 1 base and the J gene lost 3 bases, with 7 bases spanning the gap. CDR3 length: 12 residues. The DNA for the CDR3 is TGCAGTGCTAGAGCTCCCAACTACGAGCAGTACTTC. Protein: CSARAPNYEQYF.

This clonotype was counted a few times. This chain joins TRBV12-3 or TRBV12-4 and TRBJ2-7; D unclear. V shed 4 bases and J shed 3 bases, with 7 bases lying between them. This CDR3 spans 12 amino acids. The CDR3 reads CASSYSFYEQYF. The CDR3 bases are TGTGCCAGCAGTTATTCTTTCTACGAGCAGTACTTC.